In this sample, the clone carrying this TCR beta chain turned up a few times. Its antigen remains unidentified. Each cDNA held unique molecular identifiers, and template switching gave it a universal primer site. TCRdb ran MiXCR on the 5' RACE reads and lists one entry per CDR3 protein. The sample records approximately 590,000 distinct CDR3 sequences, 9.6% being singletons. The sample is drawn from a study of identical twins. Study-level findings and limits: Insertion counts were lower in abundant cord blood beta clonotypes, a trend that memory repertoires did not show. It was cross-sectional statistical analysis, not following the same donors, that the conclusions relied on.

The V and J ends lost 1 base and 5 bases, in that order; junction bases with no gene match: 4. The germline V gene has CDR1 MNHEY and CDR2 SVGEGT. This CDR3 comprises 15 residues. The sample was also reused in another study, on yellow fever vaccine responses in identical twins.

What was sequenced was PBMCs. This TCR came from a young woman in good health. V usage is TRBV6-2 or TRBV6-3 and J usage is TRBJ2-1; TRBD2 matches 8 bases. In DNA, the CDR3 is TGTGCCAGCAGTTACTTAGCTAGCGGGCACAATGAGCAGTTCTTC. Its translation is CASSYLASGHNEQFF.